This T cell receptor (beta chain) was sequenced for a study of OX40 agonist ivuxolimab in advanced cancers. Study at large: Participants could have had prior anti-PD-1, anti-PD-L1 or anti-CTLA-4 therapy, and roughly 39% had some.

The table came from immunoSEQ multiplex PCR; TCRdb's copy has only in-frame clones and leaves some out. The table lists approximately 60,000 clones, roughly 89% of them singletons, with about 5.6% in the top ten. The receptor was derived from an adult with an advanced solid tumor such as melanoma, head and neck, liver or kidney cancer. Sequencing was performed on CD4+ or CD8+ T cells sorted from blood, taken in a trial of the OX40 agonist ivuxolimab.

The CDR3 here is CASSSTENIQYF. The CDR3 nucleotides are TGTGCCAGCAGTTCAACAGAAAACATTCAGTACTTC. This chain uses TRBV27 with TRBJ2-4; D uncertain. V was clipped by 4 bases and J by 5 bases, with 6 bases between them. Germline V CDR1 and CDR2: MNHEY, SMNVEV (reference sequence). This CDR3 is built from 12 residues.